This T cell receptor (beta chain) was captured in a study of post-analysis software for immune sequencing data. Each TCR beta cDNA library carried unique molecular identifiers. Between about 1 and 10 million T cells gave rise to some 470,000 cDNA molecules. One entry per CDR3 protein results from TCRdb running MiXCR on the PCR reads. The table has roughly 700,000 distinct CDR3 sequences, 25% to 30% seen once. Overall study findings and caveats: A significant reduction in normalized Chao1 diversity was observed in multiple sclerosis patients versus controls. TRBV5-6, TRBV5-1 and TRBV20-1 belonged to a set of roughly 5 TRBV segments that were more frequent in patients than controls.

Notes on this clonotype: Its antigen is as yet unknown.

V was trimmed by 6 bases and J by 9 bases, leaving 15 bases between them. The CDR3 runs 13 residues. Germline V CDR1 and CDR2: SEHNR, FQNEAQ (reference sequence). The rearrangement joins TRBV7-9 to TRBJ1-5; D gene unclear. Sample: blood. The TCR originated in a girl aged 5 to 17 with multiple sclerosis. The CDR3 region has the DNA TGTGCCAGCAGTACCCGATCTGAGTCGCCCCAGCATTTT. Protein product: CASSTRSESPQHF.